A selection of T cell receptor beta chains follows, all from one sample in a study of cytomegalovirus exposure and HLA in healthy donors. Here immunoSEQ multiplex PCR was the method, and the copy in TCRdb shows in-frame clones only, minus some. The sample shows more than 95,000 clones, roughly four fifths of them seen only once. Material: PBMCs. All receptors derive from a woman in her thirties or forties in good health and CMV-seronegative. The CDR3 runs from the conserved cysteine through the conserved F or W. The D gene is left open where the match is weak. The listing skips clone size in some rows; elsewhere it reads once, few, many or a size class.

CDR3 length: 17; J gene: TRBJ2-3; V gene: TRBV5-1; D gene: TRBD2; clone size: NA; CDR3 DNA: TGCGCCAGCAGGCGGGGACTAGCGGGAGGCATCACAGATACGCAGTATTTT; CDR3 protein: CASRRGLAGGITDTQYF
CDR3 length: 15; J gene: TRBJ2-6; V gene: TRBV11-2; D gene: NA; clone size: NA; CDR3 DNA: TGTGCCAGCAGCTTAGAAGGCTCTGGGGCCAACGGCCTGACTTTC; CDR3 protein: CASSLEGSGANGLTF
CDR3 length: 14; J gene: TRBJ1-1; V gene: TRBV2; D gene: NA; clone size: NA; CDR3 DNA: TGTGCCAGCAGGGGGAGGGGGGGCGACACTGAAGCTTTCTTT; CDR3 protein: CASRGRGGDTEAFF
CDR3 length: 14; J gene: TRBJ2-7; V gene: TRBV19; D gene: TRBD2; clone size: NA; CDR3 DNA: TGTGCCAGTAGTATAGATCCGGGGAGGGCGGAGCAGTACTTC; CDR3 protein: CASSIDPGRAEQYF
CDR3 length: 14; J gene: TRBJ2-7; V gene: TRBV10-3; D gene: NA; clone size: NA; CDR3 DNA: TGTGCCACCCGCGCGGACCCTCCTTGGGGCGAGCAGTACTTC; CDR3 protein: CATRADPPWGEQYF
CDR3 length: 16; J gene: TRBJ1-5; V gene: TRBV28; D gene: NA; clone size: NA; CDR3 DNA: TGTGCCAGCAGCACGGGGGGCGGTTATAGCAATCAGCCCCAGCATTTT; CDR3 protein: CASSTGGGYSNQPQHF
CDR3 length: 12; J gene: TRBJ2-3; V gene: TRBV7-2; D gene: TRBD1; clone size: NA; CDR3 DNA: TGTGCCAGCAAAAAGGGGGCGGATACGCAGTATTTT; CDR3 protein: CASKKGADTQYF
CDR3 length: 16; J gene: TRBJ2-1; V gene: TRBV6-6; D gene: TRBD2; clone size: NA; CDR3 DNA: TGTGCCAGCAGTTACGCTAGCGGCAAACCCCACAATGAGCAGTTCTTC; CDR3 protein: CASSYASGKPHNEQFF
CDR3 length: 14; J gene: TRBJ2-5; V gene: TRBV28; D gene: TRBD2; clone size: once; CDR3 DNA: TGTGCCAGCAGGCTGACTAGCGGCCAAGAGACCCAGTACTTC; CDR3 protein: CASRLTSGQETQYF
CDR3 length: 14; J gene: TRBJ2-7; V gene: TRBV28; D gene: TRBD1; clone size: NA; CDR3 DNA: TGTGCCAGCAGGGAGACAGGGGGAGCCTACGAGCAGTACTTC; CDR3 protein: CASRETGGAYEQYF
CDR3 length: 14; J gene: TRBJ1-6; V gene: TRBV5-4; D gene: TRBD1; clone size: NA; CDR3 DNA: TGTGCCAGCAGCCTGGACAGGGAGTATTCACCCCTCCACTTT; CDR3 protein: CASSLDREYSPLHF
CDR3 length: 16; J gene: TRBJ1-2; V gene: TRBV4-3; D gene: TRBD1; clone size: few; CDR3 DNA: TGCGCCAGCAGCCAAGATTTAGGGACAGATAACTATGGCTACACCTTC; CDR3 protein: CASSQDLGTDNYGYTF
CDR3 length: 14; J gene: TRBJ2-5; V gene: TRBV9; D gene: TRBD2; clone size: NA; CDR3 DNA: TGTGCCAGCAGCGTAGACGGGTGGGGGGGGACCCAGTACTTC; CDR3 protein: CASSVDGWGGTQYF
CDR3 length: 12; J gene: TRBJ2-7; V gene: TRBV7-9; D gene: TRBD2; clone size: NA; CDR3 DNA: TGTGCCAGCAGCTGGGACTACCACGAGCAGTACTTC; CDR3 protein: CASSWDYHEQYF
CDR3 length: 15; J gene: TRBJ1-5; V gene: TRBV28; D gene: TRBD1; clone size: NA; CDR3 DNA: TGTGCCAGCAGTGGACAGGGTAGTGGCAATCAGCCCCAGCATTTT; CDR3 protein: CASSGQGSGNQPQHF
CDR3 length: 16; J gene: TRBJ2-1; V gene: TRBV4-3; D gene: NA; clone size: NA; CDR3 DNA: TGCGCCAGCAGCCATAGCCGAGTTAGCTCCTACAATGAGCAGTTCTTC; CDR3 protein: CASSHSRVSSYNEQFF
CDR3 length: 17; J gene: TRBJ2-2; V gene: TRBV4-2; D gene: NA; clone size: NA; CDR3 DNA: TGTGCCAGCAGCCCCCACCCCGCCAGCGGAGGGACCGGGGAGCTGTTTTTT; CDR3 protein: CASSPHPASGGTGELFF
CDR3 length: 15; J gene: TRBJ2-1; V gene: TRBV18; D gene: TRBD2; clone size: NA; CDR3 DNA: TGTGCCAGCTCACGGGGGCTAGCGGGAGATGGTGAGCAGTTCTTC; CDR3 protein: CASSRGLAGDGEQFF
CDR3 length: 15; J gene: TRBJ2-2; V gene: TRBV9; D gene: NA; clone size: NA; CDR3 DNA: TGTGCCAGCAGCGTAGGAGCGAGGAACACCGGGGAGCTGTTTTTT; CDR3 protein: CASSVGARNTGELFF
CDR3 length: 15; J gene: TRBJ2-7; V gene: TRBV7-2; D gene: TRBD2; clone size: NA; CDR3 DNA: TGTGCCAGCAGCTTAGGACTAGCGGGAACCTACGAGCAGTACTTC; CDR3 protein: CASSLGLAGTYEQYF
CDR3 length: 16; J gene: TRBJ2-5; V gene: TRBV13; D gene: TRBD1; clone size: NA; CDR3 DNA: TGTGCCAGCAGCTCACTCGGGACAGTTGGGCGGGAGACCCAGTACTTC; CDR3 protein: CASSSLGTVGRETQYF
CDR3 length: 12; J gene: TRBJ1-6; V gene: TRBV28; D gene: NA; clone size: NA; CDR3 DNA: TGTGCCAGCAGTTTAGCGAATTCACCCCTCCACTTT; CDR3 protein: CASSLANSPLHF
CDR3 length: 16; J gene: TRBJ2-3; V gene: TRBV19; D gene: TRBD1; clone size: NA; CDR3 DNA: TGTGCCAGTAGTCTCCTCCCGGGACAGGGGGCAGACACGCAGTATTTT; CDR3 protein: CASSLLPGQGADTQYF
CDR3 length: 14; J gene: TRBJ2-4; V gene: TRBV7-2; D gene: NA; clone size: NA; CDR3 DNA: TGTGCCAGCAGCTTAGGAGGGACTCAAAACAGTCAGTACTTC; CDR3 protein: CASSLGGTQNSQYF
CDR3 length: 16; J gene: TRBJ2-6; V gene: TRBV7-8; D gene: NA; clone size: NA; CDR3 DNA: TGTGCCAGCAGCTTAGAGCACAGTCCAGGGGCCAACGTCCTGACTTTC; CDR3 protein: CASSLEHSPGANVLTF
CDR3 length: 13; J gene: TRBJ1-1; V gene: TRBV7-9; D gene: NA; clone size: NA; CDR3 DNA: TGTGCCAGCAGCTTAAGTATGGGGCTCTCAGCTTTCTTT; CDR3 protein: CASSLSMGLSAFF
CDR3 length: 13; J gene: TRBJ1-2; V gene: TRBV28; D gene: TRBD1; clone size: few; CDR3 DNA: TGTGCCAGCAGTCTGACAGGGCCCTATGGCTACACCTTC; CDR3 protein: CASSLTGPYGYTF
CDR3 length: 13; J gene: TRBJ2-1; V gene: TRBV7-9; D gene: NA; clone size: once; CDR3 DNA: TGTGCCAGCAGCTTAGAGACAGGTAATGAGCAGTTCTTC; CDR3 protein: CASSLETGNEQFF
CDR3 length: 15; J gene: TRBJ1-1; V gene: TRBV7-9; D gene: NA; clone size: NA; CDR3 DNA: TGTGCCAGCAGCATGGACAGTGGGGCGAACACTGAAGCTTTCTTT; CDR3 protein: CASSMDSGANTEAFF
CDR3 length: 13; J gene: TRBJ1-1; V gene: TRBV28; D gene: TRBD1; clone size: few; CDR3 DNA: TGTGCCAGTTCCACAGGGGGCTGGACTGAAGCTTTCTTT; CDR3 protein: CASSTGGWTEAFF
CDR3 length: 15; J gene: TRBJ1-5; V gene: TRBV4-2; D gene: TRBD1; clone size: NA; CDR3 DNA: TGTGCCAGCAGCCAAGCGACAGGGGCCCAACAGCCCCAGCATTTT; CDR3 protein: CASSQATGAQQPQHF
CDR3 length: 12; J gene: TRBJ2-1; V gene: TRBV5-6; D gene: NA; clone size: few; CDR3 DNA: TGTGCCAGCAGCCGGGGATACAATGAGCAGTTCTTC; CDR3 protein: CASSRGYNEQFF
CDR3 length: 14; J gene: TRBJ2-7; V gene: TRBV28; D gene: NA; clone size: NA; CDR3 DNA: TGTGCCAGCAGTTTACCACGGGGTACCTACGAGCAGTACTTC; CDR3 protein: CASSLPRGTYEQYF
CDR3 length: 14; J gene: TRBJ1-5; V gene: TRBV7-2; D gene: NA; clone size: NA; CDR3 DNA: TGTGCCAGCAGCTTTTCGTTTGGCAATCAGCCCCAGCATTTT; CDR3 protein: CASSFSFGNQPQHF
CDR3 length: 13; J gene: TRBJ2-7; V gene: TRBV7-8; D gene: NA; clone size: once; CDR3 DNA: TGTGCCAGCAGCTTATCTACCTCGAACGAGCAGTACTTC; CDR3 protein: CASSLSTSNEQYF
CDR3 length: 17; J gene: TRBJ2-7; V gene: TRBV9; D gene: TRBD2; clone size: NA; CDR3 DNA: TGTGCCAGCGGGGCTAGCGGGAGCTTAGCGGAATCCTACGAGCAGTACTTC; CDR3 protein: CASGASGSLAESYEQYF
CDR3 length: 14; J gene: TRBJ1-4; V gene: TRBV28; D gene: TRBD1; clone size: NA; CDR3 DNA: TGTGCCAGCAGTCTACAGGGGGGAGATGAAAAACTGTTTTTT; CDR3 protein: CASSLQGGDEKLFF
CDR3 length: 15; J gene: TRBJ2-1; V gene: TRBV28; D gene: TRBD2; clone size: NA; CDR3 DNA: TGTGCCAGCAGTCTTAGCGGGAGCTCCTACAATGAGCAGTTCTTC; CDR3 protein: CASSLSGSSYNEQFF
CDR3 length: 12; J gene: TRBJ2-3; V gene: TRBV6-5; D gene: NA; clone size: few; CDR3 DNA: TGTGCCAGCGGAGACAGTTCAGATACGCAGTATTTT; CDR3 protein: CASGDSSDTQYF